Below, 27 T cell receptor beta chains from the same sample are listed, as sequenced in a study of Graves' ophthalmopathy and Graves' hyperthyroidism (dated by TCRdb to 2016 to 2019). TCRdb names Illumina HiSeq 2000 as the instrument used. For repertoire sequencing, TCR beta CDR3 regions were amplified from RNA transcripts. A first-round RT-PCR used HTBI primers with the Qiagen OneStep RT-PCR kit, followed by a second-round multiplex PCR, size selection and purification. The raw public data were reprocessed by TCRdb itself: fastp quality trimming at Q25, MiXCR clonotype calling, in-frame beta chains only. Rows merge per CDR3 protein into single entries with the most common DNA and genes. The sample table contains around 1.1 million distinct CDR3 sequences; only one count was recorded for about two fifths of them. Of the sample, around 10% falls within the top ten clones. Sequenced: peripheral blood or thyroid tissue (not recorded which). The receptors were sampled from an adult man with Graves' hyperthyroidism.

The sample holds many counts of this clonotype. The chain carries TRBV15 and TRBJ2-5; D may correspond to TRBD1 or TRBD2 (6 bases each). The CDR3 runs to 13 residues. Trimming cost V 3 bases and J 5 bases, with 10 bases left between them. Germline CDR1 is LNHNV and CDR2 is YYDKDF (reference sequence). CDR3: CATSRGGMETQYF. In nucleotides, the CDR3 is TGTGCCACCAGCAGGGGGGGCATGGAGACCCAGTACTTC.

The rearrangement uses TRBV30 and TRBJ1-4; D might be TRBD1 (6 bases). Trimming removed 2 bases from V and 8 bases from J, with 6 bases in between. Per the germline V gene, CDR1 is GTSNPN and CDR2 is SVGIG (reference sequence). The CDR3 spans 11 residues. The CDR3 DNA sequence: TGTGCCTGGAGTACAGGGGAAAAACTGTTTTTT. It translates to CAWSTGEKLFF.

In this sample, this clonotype turned up a few times. The chain joins TRBV3-1 to TRBJ1-2; tentative D call: TRBD1 (5 bases). Between the trimmed V and J ends, which lost 1 base and 7 bases, there was a span of 10 bases. Germline CDR1 reads LGHDT; CDR2 reads YNNKEL (reference sequence). This CDR3 is built from 13 residues. For the CDR3, the DNA is TGTGCCAGCAGCCAAGGGGGGGAAATTGGCTACACCTTC. Translation: CASSQGGEIGYTF.

This clonotype was seen ten or more times. J is TRBJ1-5 and V is TRBV9; D may be TRBD1 (6 bases). This CDR3 has 15 residues. The V and J ends lost 0 bases and 4 bases respectively, with 11 bases between them. In germline, CDR1 is SGDLS, CDR2 YYNGEE. CDR3 nucleotide sequence: TGTGCCAGCAGCGTAGATCACAGGGCGAATCAGCCCCAGCATTTT. This translates into CASSVDHRANQPQHF.

This chain links TRBV12-5 with TRBJ2-1; D remains unclear. Trimming took off 1 base at V and 3 bases at J, with 7 bases between the two ends. CDR3 length: 14 amino acids. In germline, CDR1 is LGHNT, CDR2 FRNRAP. CDR3 sequence (DNA): TGTGCTAGTGGTTTGGAACAGCTCTACAATGAGCAGTTCTTC. Translation: CASGLEQLYNEQFF.

The chain recombines TRBV29-1 with TRBJ2-7; D may be TRBD1 (6 bases). V lost 3 bases and J lost 5, with 17 bases in between. This CDR3 has 14 residues. The germline gives CDR1 SQVTM, CDR2 ANQGSEA. The CDR3 spells CSVEGYRVPHEQYF. The DNA of the CDR3 is TGCAGCGTTGAGGGGTACAGGGTTCCCCACGAGCAGTACTTC.

This clonotype was detected ten times or more. This chain links TRBV5-1 with TRBJ1-2, with 8 nucleotides matching TRBD1. Germline values: CDR1 SGHRS, CDR2 YFSETQ. The CDR3 is 15 amino acids. Losses at the gene ends were 4 bases for V and 10 bases for J; bases not matched to a gene: 15. CDR3: CASSVPSGTGRDYTF. The CDR3 coding sequence is TGCGCCAGCAGCGTACCCTCCGGGACAGGCCGTGACTACACCTTC.

The V and J genes are TRBV2 and TRBJ2-2; 8 nucleotides line up with TRBD2. The germline gives CDR1 SNHLY, CDR2 FYNNEI. V was pared by 3 bases and J by 2 bases, with 8 bases of the junction left unmatched. CDR3 length equals 17 residues. CDR3 in DNA: TGTGCCAGCAGTGACGATACTAGCGGACCTAACACCGGGGAGCTGTTTTTT. It translates to CASSDDTSGPNTGELFF.

About this clonotype: One junction end disagrees with the germline gene, perhaps due to a read error. The rearrangement uses TRBV16 and TRBJ1-2; no firm D call. CDR1 is KGHSY and CDR2 is FQNENV in the germline V gene. The CDR3 loop spans 16 amino acids. This CDR3 reads CASSQSGRDGNHGYTF. The CDR3 nucleotides are TGTGCCAGCAGCCAATCAGGGCGCGATGGTAACCATGGCTACACCTTC.

This clonotype was recorded many times. The chain links TRBV5-1 to TRBJ1-2, with a weak D call TRBD1 (5 bases). The CDR3 consists of 13 residues. The germline CDR1 and CDR2 sequences are SGHRS and YFSETQ. Trimming left V 3 bases short and J 6 bases short, with 12 bases between. The CDR3 sequence is CASSWGTTDGYTF. CDR3 bases: TGCGCCAGCAGCTGGGGGACGACCGATGGCTACACCTTC.

The table lists this clonotype with a few counts. The chain links TRBV30 to TRBJ1-5; TRBD1 agrees at 7 bases. The CDR3 loop spans 13 amino acids. Germline V gives CDR1 GTSNPN, CDR2 SVGIG (reference sequence). V dropped 1 base and J dropped 5; count of bases not matched to a gene: 2. CDR3 nucleotides: TGTGCCTGGAGTGGACAGGGCTATCAGCCCCAGCATTTT. Residues: CAWSGQGYQPQHF.

This clonotype was detected ten times or more. The chain uses TRBV7-2 and TRBJ1-1; unclear D gene. CDR3 size: 14 residues. Deletions cut 2 bases from V and 1 base from J, with 8 bases between. Germline CDR1 reads SGHTA; CDR2 reads FQGNSA. CDR3 sequence: CASSLTSGNTEAFF. In DNA, the CDR3 is TGTGCCAGCAGCTTAACCTCGGGGAACACTGAAGCTTTCTTT.

This chain links TRBV20-1 with TRBJ1-1; D gene uncertain. The CDR3 covers 17 residues. Looked up from germline, CDR1 is DFQATT and CDR2 is SNEGSKA (reference sequence). V lost 0 bases and J lost 0, with 17 bases in between. CDR3 bases: TGCAGTGCTAGAGAGGAAGTCGGCAGTACCATGAACACTGAAGCTTTCTTT. Its protein is CSAREEVGSTMNTEAFF.

This clonotype was seen ten or more times. The chain's CDR3 is CASRRQAGGLDTIYF. CDR3 sequence (DNA): TGTGCCAGCAGGAGACAAGCAGGGGGCCTGGACACCATATATTTT. The chain joins TRBV7-8 to TRBJ1-3; 8 bases map to TRBD1. CDR1 SGHVS and CDR2 FQNEAQ come from the germline V gene. V dropped 6 bases and J dropped 8; count of bases not matched to a gene: 12. CDR3 length: 15 amino acids.

The rearrangement links TRBV5-5 to TRBJ1-4; a possible D gene is TRBD1 (5 bases). The CDR3 runs 14 residues. The germline V and J ends were trimmed by 2 bases and 4 bases, with 9 bases remaining between them. In germline, CDR1 is SGHKS, CDR2 YYEKEE (reference sequence). For the CDR3, the DNA is TGTGCCAGCAGCTTTGTCGGGGGTAATGAAAAACTGTTTTTT. Protein: CASSFVGGNEKLFF.

J is TRBJ1-1 and V is TRBV11-2; no clear D. Germline V gives CDR1 SGHAT, CDR2 FQNNGV. Trimming took off 1 base at V and 0 bases at J, with 15 bases between the two ends. This CDR3 is 17 amino acids long. The CDR3 bases are TGTGCCAGCAGCTTAGTCTCCGGCCCGTTAATGAACACTGAAGCTTTCTTT. It encodes CASSLVSGPLMNTEAFF.

This clonotype was detected ten times or more. The chain joins TRBV15 to TRBJ2-5; the D is unclear. CDR3 length equals 13 residues. Germline V lookup: CDR1 LNHNV, CDR2 YYDKDF (reference sequence). V gave up 5 bases and J gave up 2 bases, with 9 bases separating them. In nucleotides, the CDR3 is TGTGCCACCAGCGAGACGGCACAAGAGACCCAGTACTTC. This sequence encodes CATSETAQETQYF.

The gene calls are TRBV7-2 and TRBJ1-6; 10 bases align to TRBD1. With 1 base clipped from V and 3 bases from J, the junction kept 3 bases outside the gene matches. CDR3 size: 17 residues. Germline V gene lookup returns CDR1 SGHTA and CDR2 FQGNSA. The CDR3 DNA reads TGTGCCAGCAGCTTAGGGGGACAGGGGAGCTATAATTCACCCCTCCACTTT. It codes for CASSLGGQGSYNSPLHF.

This clonotype was observed at least ten times. The V gene is TRBV24-1, the J gene TRBJ2-2, with D unresolved. This CDR3 has 11 amino acids. Trimming took 10 bases from V and 4 from J, leaving 6 bases between them. Germline CDR1 KGHDR, CDR2 SFDVKD. The CDR3 region has the DNA TGTGCCACGCAGCGCACCGGGGAGCTGTTTTTT. Translating it yields CATQRTGELFF.

This clonotype was seen a handful of times. This chain links TRBV7-6 with TRBJ2-3, with D tentatively TRBD1 or TRBD2 (5 bases each). From germline, CDR1 is SGHVS and CDR2 FNYEAQ. V lost 5 bases, J lost 2 bases, and 14 bases lay in between. This CDR3 has 15 amino acids. In nucleotides, the CDR3 is TGTGCCAGCAGCCCTGGGACGGGGCCCACAGATACGCAGTATTTT. Translated, it gives CASSPGTGPTDTQYF.

In this sample, this clonotype turned up many times. The chain carries TRBV7-2 and TRBJ1-2; no definite D call. Deletions cut 7 bases from V and 4 bases from J, with 16 bases between. Per germline, CDR1 SGHTA and CDR2 FQGNSA. The CDR3 loop spans 14 amino acids. Here the CDR3 reads CASTPTSYLYGYTF. The CDR3 DNA is TGTGCCAGCACCCCGACGTCCTACCTCTATGGCTACACCTTC.

The gene calls are TRBV7-6 and TRBJ2-5; maybe TRBD2 (5 bases). The CDR3 is 14 amino acids. V was clipped by 2 bases and J by 6 bases, with 13 bases between them. CDR1 and CDR2 from the germline V gene are SGHVS and FNYEAQ. The CDR3 nucleotides read TGTGCCAGCAGCTTACTAGCATCGGAAAAGACCCAGTACTTC. Translation gives CASSLLASEKTQYF.

This clonotype has a handful of counts. Here the CDR3 DNA reads TGTGCCAGCAGTGGGTGGACAGGCTTCGGATCACCCCTCCACTTT. This gives the protein CASSGWTGFGSPLHF. The chain joins TRBV25-1 to TRBJ1-6; 7 bases agree with TRBD1. This CDR3 is 15 amino acids long. Trimming at V came to 4 bases and at J to 10 bases, leaving 10 bases not matched to a gene. Germline V lookup: CDR1 MGHDK, CDR2 SYGVNS.

The chain employs TRBV19 and TRBJ1-2; D might be TRBD1 (5 bases). The germline V gene encodes CDR1 LNHDA and CDR2 SQIVND (reference sequence). Trimming took off 8 bases at V and 2 bases at J, with 12 bases between the two ends. This CDR3 spans 13 amino acids. CDR3 bases: TGTGCCAGTGAGTATGGGGGGAACTATGGCTACACCTTC. Its protein is CASEYGGNYGYTF.

This clonotype was counted between two and nine times. This sequence joins TRBV6-5 and TRBJ2-5; the D gene is possibly TRBD2 (5 bases). Germline CDR1 reads MNHEY; CDR2 reads SVGAGI. The CDR3 contains 15 residues. Trimming cost V 4 bases and J 5 bases, with 17 bases left between them. The CDR3 DNA follows: TGTGCCAGCAGTTCGGGGATCGGAGGCGCCGAGACCCAGTACTTC. This codes for CASSSGIGGAETQYF.

To note about this clonotype: With a much larger clone just one base away, this may be a read error. The chain has TRBV25-1 and TRBJ1-6; no firm D call. Per the germline V gene, CDR1 is MGHDK and CDR2 is SYGVNS. The CDR3 spans 14 residues. V was shortened by 5 bases and J by 9 bases, with 14 bases between the two germline ends. In DNA, the CDR3 is TGTGCCAGCAGTTTGGGTGAGGCGGGTTCACCCCTCCACTTT. Translating it yields CASSLGEAGSPLHF.

The gene calls are TRBV5-6 and TRBJ1-6; the D is unclear. Germline V CDR1 and CDR2: SGHDT, YYEEEE. The CDR3 totals 13 residues. V gave up 7 bases and J gave up 10 bases, with 15 bases separating them. This chain's CDR3 is CASDRGEGSPLHF. In nucleotides, the CDR3 is TGTGCCAGCGACCGTGGGGAGGGATCACCCCTCCACTTT.